This is a list of T cell receptor beta chains from one sample in a study of shared T cell receptors in the human thymus. The data were produced by immunoSEQ multiplex PCR, yet TCRdb's version contains in-frame clones alone and is incomplete. The sample lists roughly 560,000 clones; around 78% were seen once. This sample was shared with a second study, whose subject was human thymus T cells.

The sample comprised thymocytes. The receptors were sampled from a boy less than two years old with a congenital heart defect. Each CDR3 is given with its conserved first and last residue. The order of the fields is V gene, clone size, D gene, J gene, CDR3 DNA, CDR3 protein. A D gene is named only where the DNA matches it firmly. Rows give clone size only sometimes, using once, few, many, or a class for an expanded clone.

>TRBV15|-|TRBD2|TRBJ2-1
TGTGCCACCAGCAGAAGACTAGCGGGAGGGCGGAATGAGCAGTTCTTC
CATSRRLAGGRNEQFF
>TRBV12-2|-|-|TRBJ2-7
TGTGCAAGTCGCTTAGCGCCCCGGACAGGCTACGAGCAGTACTTC
CASRLAPRTGYEQYF
>TRBV6-5|-|-|TRBJ2-1
TGTGCCAGCAGTTATGGAGGGGTTCCCTACAATGAGCAGTTCTTC
CASSYGGVPYNEQFF
>TRBV27|-|TRBD1|TRBJ1-2
TGTGCCAGCAGTTTGGGACAGGGTTCTAACTATGGCTACACCTTC
CASSLGQGSNYGYTF
>TRBV5-1|-|TRBD1|TRBJ1-2
TGCGCCAGCAGCTTGGCCCCGCCGGGACAGGGCTACTATGGCTACACCTTC
CASSLAPPGQGYYGYTF
>TRBV5-1|-|TRBD2|TRBJ2-3
TGCGCCAGCAGCCCGGGGGTGAGCGGGAGAACAGATACGCAGTATTTT
CASSPGVSGRTDTQYF
>TRBV4-1|-|-|TRBJ2-7
TGCGCCAGCAGCCAAGAGAGGCGGGGATCCTACGAGCAGTACTTC
CASSQERRGSYEQYF
>TRBV27|-|-|TRBJ2-7
TGTGCCAGCAGTTCCCGGTACGAGCAGTACTTC
CASSSRYEQYF
>TRBV14|-|TRBD2|TRBJ2-2
TGTGCCAGCAGCCATCCTCTCGGGACTAGCGGGACCGCCCGTACCGGGGAGCTGTTTTTT
CASSHPLGTSGTARTGELFF
>TRBV7-2|-|TRBD2|TRBJ2-4
TGTGCCAGCAGCTCCCGGACTAGCGGGAGGATGGCCAAAAACATTCAGTACTTC
CASSSRTSGRMAKNIQYF
>TRBV20-1|-|-|TRBJ2-5
TGCAGTGCTAGAGACCGGGGAGAGTACTTC
CSARDRGEYF
>TRBV9|-|TRBD2|TRBJ2-1
TGTGCCAGCAGCGTAGAGCTGGGGGGGAGTTACAATGAGCAGTTCTTC
CASSVELGGSYNEQFF
>TRBV29-1|-|-|TRBJ2-1
TGCAGCGTTGAAGGCCGGCGGGATAAGGGTGAGCAGTTCTTC
CSVEGRRDKGEQFF
>TRBV5-1|few|TRBD1|TRBJ1-4
TGCGCCAGCAGCTTGGGACAGGGAAATGAAAAACTGTTTTTT
CASSLGQGNEKLFF
>TRBV18|-|-|TRBJ2-5
TGTGCCAGCTCACCAGCGGGGCGTACCCCGTACCAAGAGACCCAGTACTTC
CASSPAGRTPYQETQYF
>TRBV4-2|once|-|TRBJ2-3
TGTGCCAGCAGCCAAGTCGAGCGGTGCACAGATACGCAGTATTTT
CASSQVERCTDTQYF
>TRBV19|-|TRBD1|TRBJ1-5
TGTGCCAGTAGTACCCCAGTTCCGTGGGGACAGGGCAATCAGCCCCAGCATTTT
CASSTPVPWGQGNQPQHF
>TRBV19|-|TRBD2|TRBJ2-1
TGTGCCAGTAGTCTAGCGGGATACGACTACAATGAGCAGTTCTTC
CASSLAGYDYNEQFF
>TRBV5-6|-|-|TRBJ2-7
TGTGCCAGCAGCTCCCAGGGCCAACCCGTTACGTCCTTCGAGCAGTACTTC
CASSSQGQPVTSFEQYF
>TRBV5-1|few|-|TRBJ2-7
TGCGCCAGCAGCCACAACAGGGAGGGGAGCCCTTACGAGCAGTACTTC
CASSHNREGSPYEQYF
>TRBV6-5|few|TRBD1|TRBJ1-2
TGTGCCAGCAGTACAGGACAGGCGGCGGACTATGGCTACACCTTC
CASSTGQAADYGYTF
>TRBV19|-|-|TRBJ1-3
TGTGCCAGTAGTATAGGGCGGCACGGTGGAAACACCATATATTTT
CASSIGRHGGNTIYF
>TRBV7-2|-|TRBD2|TRBJ2-1
TGTGCCAGCAGCTCCGGGACTAGCGGGAGGGCGAATGAGCAGTTCTTC
CASSSGTSGRANEQFF
>TRBV2|-|TRBD1|TRBJ2-1
TGTGCCGTCAACAGGGGGCAAGCACACAATGAGCAGTTCTTC
CAVNRGQAHNEQFF
>TRBV27|-|-|TRBJ1-1
TGTGCCAGCAGCCAGAGGCAACAAAACAGGGCCATGAACACTGAAGCTTTCTTT
CASSQRQQNRAMNTEAFF
>TRBV4-1|-|-|TRBJ1-1
TGCGCCAGCAGCCAGGGGGGGAAGGGGGGCGCTGAAGCTTTCTTT
CASSQGGKGGAEAFF
>TRBV5-8|-|-|TRBJ2-7
TGTGCCAGCAGCTCAGACTACGAGCAGTACTTC
CASSSDYEQYF
>TRBV19|-|-|TRBJ2-3
TGTGCCAGGGAGGGGGCGATCTTGGCCCCTAGCACAGATACGCAGTATTTT
CAREGAILAPSTDTQYF
>TRBV29-1|-|-|TRBJ1-1
TGCAGCGTTGGGGGTGCCCCAGGGAGGCCGGACACTGAAGCTTTCTTT
CSVGGAPGRPDTEAFF
>TRBV11-3|-|-|TRBJ2-1
TGTGCCAGCAGGGTGGGCGACAATGAGCAGTTCTTC
CASRVGDNEQFF
>TRBV5-6|-|TRBD2|TRBJ2-2
TGTGCCAGCTCCGGGGGGCTAGCGGGAGGGCCGTCCGGGGAGCTGTTTTTT
CASSGGLAGGPSGELFF
>TRBV10-3|-|-|TRBJ2-3
TGTGCCATCAGCCCCGCGGGTCTACGGGATACGCAGTATTTT
CAISPAGLRDTQYF
>TRBV27|-|TRBD1|TRBJ2-7
TGTGCCAGCAAGTTAAAGACAGGGAGCTCCTACGAGCAGTACTTC
CASKLKTGSSYEQYF
>TRBV4-3|-|TRBD2|TRBJ2-3
TGCGCCAGCAGCCAAGATTACTTGGGACTAGCAATTGCAGATACGCAGTATTTT
CASSQDYLGLAIADTQYF
>TRBV7-2|-|TRBD2|TRBJ2-5
TGTGCCAGCAGACCTCTAGCGGGAGGGCAAGAGACCCAGTACTTC
CASRPLAGGQETQYF
>TRBV9|few|-|TRBJ2-3
TGTGCCAGCAGCACAACCGCACTAGGGCCGAATCCTCATACGCAGTATTTT
CASSTTALGPNPHTQYF